These 19 T cell receptor beta chains were sequenced from one sample in a study of blood T cell repertoires in COVID-19. The method was immunoSEQ multiplex PCR; TCRdb's version includes in-frame clones alone and lacks a portion of them. Found here are about 380,000 clones, about 87% of them singletons; the top ten hold around 1.3%. Sequencing was done on a sample of PBMCs or T cells enriched from blood (not recorded which). These receptors all come from a man between 25 and 39 years old who had recovered from COVID-19.

The rearrangement links TRBV10-3 to TRBJ1-2, with D perhaps matching TRBD1 (6 bases). CDR1 and CDR2 from the germline V gene are ENHRY and SYGVKD. The CDR3 extends over 13 amino acids. Trimming shortened V by 6 bases and J by 6 bases, and 14 bases separated the two germline ends. The CDR3 DNA is TGTGCCATCAGCGTGGACAGAGACAATGGCTACACCTTC. Its translation: CAISVDRDNGYTF.

The gene calls are TRBV6-2 or TRBV6-3 and TRBJ2-7; D gene uncertain. The germline gives CDR1 MNHEY, CDR2 SVGEGT. The CDR3 is 12 amino acids. Between the trimmed V and J ends, which lost 2 bases and 3 bases, there was a span of 5 bases. The CDR3 loop reads CASSYTNYEQYF. CDR3 in DNA: TGTGCCAGCAGTTACACAAACTACGAGCAGTACTTC.

This sequence joins TRBV3-1 (or the pseudogene TRBV3-2) and TRBJ1-5; a weak D match, TRBD1 (6 bases). Germline CDR1 is LGHDT and CDR2 is YNNKEL (reference sequence). Trimming left V 1 base short and J 7 bases short, with 14 bases between. The length of the CDR3 is 15 residues. In DNA, the CDR3 is TGTGCCAGCAGCCAAGGCGGACAGAATACCCAGCCCCAGCATTTT. Protein sequence: CASSQGGQNTQPQHF.

The chain employs TRBV28 and TRBJ1-5; D is perhaps TRBD1 (6 bases). V shed 3 bases and J shed 4 bases, with 13 bases lying between them. The CDR3 covers 15 residues. Germline CDR1 reads MDHEN; CDR2 reads SYDVKM. CDR3 in amino acids: CASSFPGTYNQPQHF. CDR3 in DNA: TGTGCCAGCAGTTTCCCCGGGACATATAATCAGCCCCAGCATTTT.

This clone was recorded a few times. The chain recombines TRBV19 with TRBJ1-2; D is unresolved. Germline V gene lookup returns CDR1 LNHDA and CDR2 SQIVND (reference sequence). This CDR3 contains 15 residues. V was cut by 3 bases and J by 2 bases, with 13 bases left in between. For the CDR3, the DNA is TGTGCCAGTAGTATCCAGGCGAGTTTAAACTATGGCTACACCTTC. Translated: CASSIQASLNYGYTF.

The chain couples TRBV11-2 to TRBJ1-2, with 8 bases aligning to TRBD1. J lost 8 bases, V lost 4 bases, and 15 bases had no gene match. This CDR3 comprises 16 residues. CDR1 and CDR2 from the germline V gene are SGHAT and FQNNGV. The DNA for the CDR3 is TGTGCCAGCAGCTCCCAACCGACAGGGGCCAGCTTAGGCTACACCTTC. Protein product: CASSSQPTGASLGYTF.

The chain is built from TRBV28 and TRBJ1-5; maybe TRBD1 (5 bases). Germline loops: CDR1 MDHEN, CDR2 SYDVKM. The V and J ends lost 5 bases and 3 bases respectively, with 20 bases between them. The CDR3 is 17 residues long. The CDR3 coding sequence is TGTGCCAGCAGTCCATTTACCGGGACGGACTACAATCAGCCCCAGCATTTT. It encodes CASSPFTGTDYNQPQHF.

V gene TRBV3-1 (or the pseudogene TRBV3-2) combines with J gene TRBJ2-1; 8 bases agree with TRBD2. The CDR3 loop spans 16 amino acids. Germline V gene sequence: CDR1 LGHDT, CDR2 YNNKEL (reference sequence). Trimming took 0 bases from V and 8 from J; bases not matched to a gene: 9. The CDR3 bases are TGTGCCAGCAGCCAAGAATGGCGGGGGGCTTGGGATGAGCAGTTCTTC. Translation: CASSQEWRGAWDEQFF.

This chain joins TRBV5-1 and TRBJ1-1; unclear D gene. The V end was cut by 3 bases, the J end by 6 bases, with 6 bases between. The CDR3 totals 11 residues. Per germline, CDR1 SGHRS and CDR2 YFSETQ. CDR3 sequence reads: CASSYGSEAFF. The CDR3 region has the DNA TGCGCCAGCAGCTACGGGTCTGAAGCTTTCTTT.

As to this clone: Other DNA sequences in the same sample also yield this CDR3. The chain carries TRBV12-3 or TRBV12-4 and TRBJ1-2, with D uncertain. V dropped 2 bases and J dropped 7 bases, with 8 bases sitting between them. The CDR3 covers 12 residues. This CDR3 is CASSLSGFGYTF. The CDR3, as DNA: TGTGCCAGCAGTTTATCGGGGTTTGGCTACACCTTC.

This clone is a singleton in its sample. The rearrangement uses TRBV2 and TRBJ2-1; D is possibly TRBD2 (5 bases). Trimming shortened V by 10 bases and J by 4 bases, and 8 bases separated the two germline ends. CDR3 length: 11 amino acids. CDR1 and CDR2 (germline): SNHLY, FYNNEI. In DNA, the CDR3 is TGTGCCACGGGGTTTTACAATGAGCAGTTCTTC. This sequence encodes CATGFYNEQFF. The full variable domain, completed using reference TRBV2 and TRBJ2-1, is EPEVTQTPSHQVTQMGQEVILRCVPISNHLYFYWYRQILGQKVEFLVSFYNNEISEKSEIFDDQFSVERPDGSNFTLKIRSTKLEDSAMYFCATGFYNEQFFGPGTRLTVL.

The genes are TRBV27 and TRBJ2-7, with a possible D match to TRBD2 (7 bases). CDR3 length: 16 residues. Germline CDR1 and CDR2: MNHEY and SMNVEV (reference sequence). V lost 5 bases and J lost 0, with 17 bases in between. This CDR3 is CASSRHSGGASYEQYF. In DNA form, the CDR3 reads TGTGCCAGCAGTCGTCATTCGGGGGGCGCCTCCTACGAGCAGTACTTC.

The chain uses TRBV19 and TRBJ1-6; 9 bases agree with TRBD1. This CDR3 is 15 amino acids long. V gave up 7 bases and J gave up 7 bases; unmatched junction bases: 8. Germline lookup yields CDR1 LNHDA and CDR2 SQIVND (reference sequence). The CDR3 sequence is CASTTGQGLNSPLHF. CDR3 nucleotides: TGTGCCAGTACTACGGGACAGGGACTAAATTCACCCCTCCACTTT. Looking up the rest from reference TRBV19 and TRBJ1-6 gives the full variable domain: DGGITQSPKYLFRKEGQNVTLSCEQNLNHDAMYWYRQDPGQGLRLIYYSQIVNDFQKGDIAEGYSVSREKKESFPLTVTSAQKNPTAFYLCASTTGQGLNSPLHFGNGTRLTVT.

V gene TRBV4-2 combines with J gene TRBJ2-5, with D perhaps matching TRBD2 (5 bases). Germline V gene lookup returns CDR1 LGHNA and CDR2 YNFKEQ. This CDR3 contains 17 residues. V dropped 0 bases and J dropped 1 base, with 15 bases sitting between them. In nucleotides, the CDR3 is TGTGCCAGCAGCCAAGAAGATTCTACGCGGGCCCAAGAGACCCAGTACTTC. Its translation: CASSQEDSTRAQETQYF.

The chain has TRBV6-5 and TRBJ1-1; a possible D gene is TRBD1 (5 bases). The germline V gene encodes CDR1 MNHEY and CDR2 SVGAGI. The CDR3 spans 16 residues. Trimming stripped 0 bases from V and 5 bases from J, with 16 bases between. Here the CDR3 reads CASSYSIDGAGTEAFF. For the CDR3, the DNA is TGTGCCAGCAGTTACTCGATAGATGGGGCTGGGACTGAAGCTTTCTTT.

Only a few counts were recorded for this clone. The chain has TRBV30 and TRBJ1-2, with D unclear. The germline CDR1 and CDR2 sequences are GTSNPN and SVGIG (reference sequence). The CDR3 covers 11 residues. V shed 4 bases and J shed 4 bases, with 7 bases lying between them. The CDR3 spells CAWKRSYGYTF. In nucleotides, the CDR3 is TGTGCCTGGAAGAGAAGCTATGGCTACACCTTC.

The chain combines TRBV5-1 with TRBJ1-2; D gene unclear. Germline CDR1 reads SGHRS; CDR2 reads YFSETQ. CDR3 length: 14 amino acids. The V and J ends lost 0 bases and 4 bases respectively, with 10 bases between them. CDR3 in amino acids: CASSLGESGYGYTF. The CDR3 region has the DNA TGCGCCAGCAGCTTGGGCGAGTCAGGCTATGGCTACACCTTC.

This rearrangement joins TRBV7-2 to TRBJ1-4, with D possibly TRBD1 on 5 matching bases. This CDR3 region has 16 residues. V lost 1 base and J lost 3, with 12 bases in between. Per the germline V gene, CDR1 is SGHTA and CDR2 is FQGNSA. The CDR3 protein is CASSLGGATANEKLFF. Here the CDR3 DNA reads TGTGCCAGCAGCTTAGGAGGTGCGACAGCTAATGAAAAACTGTTTTTT.

This chain joins TRBV3-1 (or the pseudogene TRBV3-2) and TRBJ1-5; 7 positions agree with TRBD1. The CDR3 has 17 amino acids. Trimming removed 0 bases from V and 4 bases from J; junction bases left unmatched: 9. Germline V lookup: CDR1 LGHDT, CDR2 YNNKEL (reference sequence). The CDR3 region is CASSQDLGTVGNQPQHF. DNA for the CDR3: TGTGCCAGCAGCCAAGATCTCGGGACAGTGGGGAATCAGCCCCAGCATTTT.